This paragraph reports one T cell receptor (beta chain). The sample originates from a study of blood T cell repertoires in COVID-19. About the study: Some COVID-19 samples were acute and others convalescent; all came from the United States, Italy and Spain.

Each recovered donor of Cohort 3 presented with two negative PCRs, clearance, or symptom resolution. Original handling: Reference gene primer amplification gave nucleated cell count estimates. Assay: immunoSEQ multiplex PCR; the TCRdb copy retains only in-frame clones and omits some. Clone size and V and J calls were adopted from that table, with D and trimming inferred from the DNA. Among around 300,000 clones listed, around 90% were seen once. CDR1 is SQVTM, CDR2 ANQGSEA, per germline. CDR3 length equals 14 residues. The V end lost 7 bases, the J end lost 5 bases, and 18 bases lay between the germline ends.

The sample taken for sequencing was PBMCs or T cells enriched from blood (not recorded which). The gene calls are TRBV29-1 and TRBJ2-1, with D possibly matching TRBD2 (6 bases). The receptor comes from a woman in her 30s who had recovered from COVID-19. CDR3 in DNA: TGCAGCGCTTTCCCTAGCGTCCGAGACAATGAGCAGTTCTTC. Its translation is CSAFPSVRDNEQFF.